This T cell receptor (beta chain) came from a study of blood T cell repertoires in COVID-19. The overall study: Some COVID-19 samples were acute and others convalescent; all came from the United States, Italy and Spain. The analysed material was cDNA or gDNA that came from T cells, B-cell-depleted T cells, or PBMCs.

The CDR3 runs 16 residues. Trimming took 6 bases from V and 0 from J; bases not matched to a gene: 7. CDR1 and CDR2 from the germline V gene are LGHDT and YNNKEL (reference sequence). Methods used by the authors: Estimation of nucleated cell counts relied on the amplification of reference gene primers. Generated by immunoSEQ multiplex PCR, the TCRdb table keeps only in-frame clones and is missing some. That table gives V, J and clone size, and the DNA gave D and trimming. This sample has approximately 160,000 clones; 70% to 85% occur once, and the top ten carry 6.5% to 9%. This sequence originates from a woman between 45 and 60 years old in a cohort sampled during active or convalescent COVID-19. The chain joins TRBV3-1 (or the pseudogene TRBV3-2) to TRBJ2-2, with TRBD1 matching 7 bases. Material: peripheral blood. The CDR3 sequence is CASSLGQGANTGELFF. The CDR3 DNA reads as TGTGCCAGCAGTCTCGGGCAGGGGGCGAACACCGGGGAGCTGTTTTTT.